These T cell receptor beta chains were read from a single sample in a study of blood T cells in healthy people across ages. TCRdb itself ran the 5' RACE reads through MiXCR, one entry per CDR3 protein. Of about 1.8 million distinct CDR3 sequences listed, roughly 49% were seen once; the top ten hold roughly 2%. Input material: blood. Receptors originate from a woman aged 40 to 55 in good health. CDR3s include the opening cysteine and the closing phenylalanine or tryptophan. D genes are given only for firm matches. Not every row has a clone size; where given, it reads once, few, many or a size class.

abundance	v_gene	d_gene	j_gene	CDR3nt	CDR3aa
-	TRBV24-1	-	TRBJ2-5	TGTGCCACCAGTGATTGGGGGACCCAGTACTTC	CATSDWGTQYF
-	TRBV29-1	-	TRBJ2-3	TGCAGCGTTCTAAATCTAGCTACCGATACGCAGTATTTT	CSVLNLATDTQYF
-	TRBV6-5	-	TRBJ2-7	TGTGCCAGCACCTTTCGCCAGGGGCCCTACGAGCAGTACTTC	CASTFRQGPYEQYF
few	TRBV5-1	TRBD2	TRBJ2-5	TGCGCCAGCAGCTTGATTGTGGGAGGGCCGACCCAGTACTTC	CASSLIVGGPTQYF
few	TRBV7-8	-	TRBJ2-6	TGTGCCAGCGGAATCCTCTCTGGGGCCAACGTCCTGACTTTC	CASGILSGANVLTF
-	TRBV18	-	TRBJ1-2	TGTGCCAGCTCCCGAGGAGCGGGAGACAACTATGGCTACACCTTC	CASSRGAGDNYGYTF
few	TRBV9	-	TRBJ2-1	TGTGCCAGCGGAGGCGGGCCCTCCTACAATGAGCAGTTCTTC	CASGGGPSYNEQFF
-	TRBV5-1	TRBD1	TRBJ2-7	TGCACCAGCACTAGGACAGGGGGTTACGAGCAGTACTTC	CTSTRTGGYEQYF
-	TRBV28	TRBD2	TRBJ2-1	TGTGCCAGCAGTTCCCATGTCGGGGGGGGATCGGGAAATGAGCAGTTCTTC	CASSSHVGGGSGNEQFF
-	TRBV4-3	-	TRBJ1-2	TGCGCCAGCAGCCAGGGGAGGGTGATCTATGGCTACACCTTC	CASSQGRVIYGYTF
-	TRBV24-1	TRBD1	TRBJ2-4	TGTACCACCAGTGATCCGGGACAGTACATTCAGTACTTC	CTTSDPGQYIQYF
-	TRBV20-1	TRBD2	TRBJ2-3	TGCAGTGTTAGACTGACTAGCGCAGATACGCAGTATTTT	CSVRLTSADTQYF
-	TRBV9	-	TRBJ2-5	TGTGCCAGCAGCGTAGTGCCGGACAACCAAGAGACCCAGTACTTC	CASSVVPDNQETQYF
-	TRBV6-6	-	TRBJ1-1	TGTGCCAGCAGCCCCCATCGGGACCGGAACACTGAAGCTTTCTTT	CASSPHRDRNTEAFF